Listed below are T cell receptor beta chains from one sample, sequenced in a study of T cells after yellow fever vaccination. TCRdb processed the 5' RACE reads anew with MiXCR; each CDR3 protein has one entry. The sample shows hundreds of thousands of distinct CDR3 sequences, around 4% of them seen only once. The sequencing used PBMCs, collected on the day of the yellow fever booster vaccination. These receptors originate from a man younger than 35 who received the YFV17D yellow fever vaccine. Each CDR3 is given without its conserved first and last residue. D genes are given only for firm matches. Part of the rows lack a size; the others show once, few, many or a class for expanded clones.

. TRBV30 10 . AWSGRGKTQY
many TRBV7-2 12 . ASSPAGVVAEAF
few TRBV18 12 . ASSPQSRYETQY
. TRBV7-8 12 TRBD2 ASSLASGGTEQF
many TRBV7-2 14 . ASSSAVAASGNTIY
many TRBV5-1 14 TRBD1 ASSFFGTGTQETQY
few TRBV11-3 13 . ASSQGRGNTGELF
many TRBV7-2 13 . ASSPPGGASYGYT
. TRBV14 17 TRBD2 ASSQVPGLAYANTGELF
many TRBV4-1 18 TRBD2 ASSQDPWSSGGFPSNTQY
many TRBV28 11 . ASKGATNEKLF
few TRBV7-3 15 TRBD2 ASSPPGASGGINEQF
many TRBV6-5 14 . ASSRDRPRLGEKLF
. TRBV12-3/TRBV12-4 12 . ASSFSHRQETQY
many TRBV6-1 14 TRBD2 ASSERKRGSTDTQY
. TRBV5-1 11 . ASSLDRREGYT
. TRBV5-6 11 . ASRRDINYGYT
few TRBV6-5 12 TRBD1 ASKTGTGRNTIY
many TRBV4-1 11 . ASSQGVNTEAF
many TRBV6-5 16 . ASTQGAWERGAKNIQY
many TRBV5-1 13 . ASSPEAGGRWGYT
few TRBV5-4 13 . ASSHGTNFNYGYT
many TRBV4-3 11 . ASSQYPATEAF
many TRBV10-2 8 . ATMGEKLF
few TRBV4-1 14 . ASSRRGDFSTDTQY
many TRBV5-6 12 TRBD1 ASSRDRSNYGYT
few TRBV12-3/TRBV12-4 12 . ASDHRAGANVLT
many TRBV21-1 17 . ASSAPTSGGAFGTGELF
. TRBV5-1 12 TRBD2 ATVGLAGADTQY
. TRBV4-1 13 . ASSQESKRRGEQF
few TRBV9 14 . ASSVGDRSSGNTIY
many TRBV5-8 13 TRBD1 ASSIAGGMTDTQY
many TRBV7-2 14 TRBD2 ASTPLASGVKETQY
few TRBV7-3 15 . ASSLGAGSSYNSPLH
many TRBV6-5 11 . ASSSKYTGELF
few TRBV20-1 11 . SARGDGLQPQH
many TRBV7-7 11 TRBD2 ASSLLGGGKQF
many TRBV18 15 . ASSPSSRTAYNSPLH
few TRBV5-1 11 . ASSKEQGLEQY
. TRBV24-1 11 . ATSLRVTDTQY
. TRBV5-5 11 . ASSLISNTEAF
many TRBV5-1 12 TRBD1 ASMDRGENTEAF
many TRBV10-3 10 . AISDSGDEQY
few TRBV10-3 14 TRBD2 AISKSSGGAQETQY
many TRBV30 12 . AWSTLTGNQPQH
few TRBV5-1 12 . ASSEGGNTGELF
few TRBV4-1 14 . ASSQVWGNGQETQY
. TRBV14 14 TRBD2 ASSQLAGAYQETQY
many TRBV28 12 . ASSFSGQGYGYT
. TRBV5-4 14 TRBD1 ASSVQTGTGRETQY
many TRBV7-9 16 TRBD1 ASSNPLDPGQGLYEQY
many TRBV20-1 9 . SAAESYEQY
many TRBV4-1 13 . ASSQIVQGVPEAF
. TRBV12-3/TRBV12-4 9 . ASRAPGGYT